The 21 T cell receptor beta chains below all came from one sample that was sequenced in a study of control samples from healthy donors and cancer patients. TCRdb's table, derived via immunoSEQ multiplex PCR, lists solely in-frame clones and lacks some. The repertoire holds under 85,000 clones, with 93% as singletons. Sequencing used PBMCs. These receptors all come from a woman aged 40-49 years with lung cancer.

This chain joins TRBV6-2 or TRBV6-3 and TRBJ2-2; 11 bases agree with TRBD2. CDR3 length: 16 residues. Per the germline V gene, CDR1 is MNHEY and CDR2 is SVGEGT. Germline trimming cut 0 bases from V and 6 bases from J; bases unmatched to any gene: 3. For the CDR3, the DNA is TGTGCCAGCAGTTACTCTAGCGGGGGGGCATCCGGGGAGCTGTTTTTT. Translating it yields CASSYSSGGASGELFF.

J is TRBJ2-3 and V is TRBV3-1 (or the pseudogene TRBV3-2), with 8 bases identical to TRBD2. The V gene end was trimmed by 1 base and the J gene end by 6 bases; junction bases not matched to a gene: 6. The germline CDR1 and CDR2 sequences are LGHDT and YNNKEL (reference sequence). This CDR3 is 15 amino acids long. This chain's CDR3 is CASSQVAGPGDTQYF. The CDR3 nucleotides read TGTGCCAGCAGCCAAGTAGCGGGGCCTGGGGATACGCAGTATTTT.

V usage is TRBV18 and J usage is TRBJ1-4; perhaps TRBD1 as D (5 bases). Looked up from germline, CDR1 is KGHSH and CDR2 is LQKENI. The CDR3 runs to 15 residues. Trimming removed 0 bases at V and 8 bases at J, with 13 bases between. CDR3 region: CASSPPGGLREKLFF. The CDR3 DNA sequence: TGTGCCAGCTCACCACCGGGGGGTTTACGGGAAAAACTGTTTTTT.

The gene calls are TRBV9 and TRBJ1-3; D ambiguous. V gave up 0 bases and J gave up 7 bases, with 14 bases separating them. Germline V lookup: CDR1 SGDLS, CDR2 YYNGEE. The CDR3 runs to 15 residues. In DNA, the CDR3 is TGTGCCAGCAGCGTAGCTGGGAATACTCAGAACACCATATATTTT. Amino acids: CASSVAGNTQNTIYF.

This chain uses TRBV28 with TRBJ2-4; tentatively, D is TRBD2 (6 bases). V was trimmed by 7 bases and J by 2 bases, leaving 12 bases between them. This CDR3 has 14 amino acids. Looked up from germline, CDR1 is MDHEN and CDR2 is SYDVKM. The CDR3 loop is CASNRGITKNIQYF. The DNA for the CDR3 is TGTGCCAGCAATCGGGGGATTACCAAAAACATTCAGTACTTC.

The CDR3, as DNA: TGCGCCAGCAGCCAAGTGGCCCCTGGGAGCACAGATACGCAGTATTTT. Its translation: CASSQVAPGSTDTQYF. This rearrangement joins TRBV4-1 to TRBJ2-3, with unresolved D. Germline CDR1 and CDR2: MGHRA and YSYEKL. The CDR3 runs to 16 residues. V dropped 1 base and J dropped 0 bases, with 11 bases sitting between them.

As DNA, the CDR3 is TGTGCCAGCGTGGGAAACCAAGAGACCCAGTACTTC. Its translation: CASVGNQETQYF. The J gene is TRBJ2-5, the V gene TRBV6-5; D remains unclear. The germline V and J ends were trimmed by 8 bases and 0 bases, with 7 bases remaining between them. This CDR3 spans 12 amino acids. The germline CDR1 and CDR2 sequences are MNHEY and SVGAGI.

The chain uses TRBV18 and TRBJ2-5; D remains ambiguous. With 0 bases removed from V and 1 base from J, the gap between germline ends came to 3 bases. Germline V gene data show CDR1 as KGHSH and CDR2 as LQKENI. This CDR3 spans 13 amino acids. For the CDR3, the DNA is TGTGCCAGCTCACCACCAGGCCAAGAGACCCAGTACTTC. This gives the protein CASSPPGQETQYF. Full variable domain (rest looked up from reference TRBV18 and TRBJ2-5): NAGVMQNPRHLVRRRGQEARLRCSPMKGHSHVYWYRQLPEEGLKFMVYLQKENIIDESGMPKERFSAEFPKEGPSILRIQQVVRGDSAAYFCASSPPGQETQYFGPGTRLLVL.

The chain carries TRBV11-2 and TRBJ2-7; 7 bases are shared with TRBD2. Germline lookup yields CDR1 SGHAT and CDR2 FQNNGV. The CDR3 spans 16 residues. The J segment lost 6 bases and the V segment lost 5 bases, leaving 16 bases of the junction unmatched. The CDR3 nucleotides are TGTGCCAGCAGCGAGTTAGGGAGATCGGGGGGAAGCGAGCAGTACTTC. Protein product: CASSELGRSGGSEQYF.

This clone was seen just once. The V and J genes are TRBV9 and TRBJ1-1; D is possibly TRBD1 (5 bases). V was clipped by 1 base and J by 1 base, with 8 bases between them. Looked up from germline, CDR1 is SGDLS and CDR2 is YYNGEE. The CDR3 covers 14 residues. In nucleotides, the CDR3 is TGTGCCAGCAGCGTATGGGGGGAGAACACTGAAGCTTTCTTT. Translating gives CASSVWGENTEAFF.

Regarding this clone: Other DNA sequences in the sample encode the same CDR3. The chain uses TRBV7-2 and TRBJ2-5; TRBD2 agrees at 9 bases. The CDR3 spans 16 residues. Germline V gene data show CDR1 as SGHTA and CDR2 as FQGNSA. The trim removed 1 base at V and 5 bases at J, leaving 8 bases unmatched. The CDR3 bases are TGTGCCAGCAGCTTAGGGGCGGGGGGGCGGGTTGAGACCCAGTACTTC. This encodes CASSLGAGGRVETQYF.

The J gene is TRBJ1-2, the V gene TRBV21-1; the table's D call, TRBD1, has no DNA check behind it. TRBV21-1 is flagged as a pseudogene. This CDR3 comprises 14 residues. The CDR3 DNA reads as TGTGCCATAGACAAACAGGGACGGAACTATGGCTACACCTTC. It codes for CAIDKQGRNYGYTF.

This clone was seen a handful of times. The chain links TRBV7-9 to TRBJ1-5; 7 bases map to TRBD1. Germline V gives CDR1 SEHNR, CDR2 FQNEAQ (reference sequence). The CDR3 is made up of 17 amino acids. The V and J ends lost 5 bases and 0 bases, in that order; junction bases with no gene match: 10. This chain's CDR3 is CASSRTRGSYSNQPQHF. The CDR3 bases are TGTGCCAGCAGCCGTACCAGGGGGTCATATAGCAATCAGCCCCAGCATTTT.

This chain links TRBV30 with TRBJ2-7; TRBD2 might be the D (8 bases). The CDR3 is 14 amino acids. V shed 5 bases and J shed 2 bases, with 16 bases lying between them. CDR1 GTSNPN and CDR2 SVGIG come from the germline V gene (reference sequence). The CDR3 coding sequence is TGTGCCTGGTCGGGAGGGCAGGGGGCCTACGAGCAGTACTTC. Translated, it gives CAWSGGQGAYEQYF.

This clone was seen a single time. The chain combines TRBV28 with TRBJ1-5, with D perhaps TRBD1 (5 bases). The V end was cut by 5 bases, the J end by 7 bases, with 12 bases between. Germline V lookup: CDR1 MDHEN, CDR2 SYDVKM. The CDR3 is 13 amino acids. Here the CDR3 DNA reads TGTGCCAGCAGTCCCGGGGGGGGACAGCCCCAGCATTTT. Translated, it gives CASSPGGGQPQHF.

The rearrangement links TRBV12-3 or TRBV12-4 to TRBJ1-2; no clear D gene. This CDR3 is 12 amino acids long. The ends were cut back, 3 bases at V and 9 bases at J, with 11 bases in the middle. The CDR3 DNA follows: TGTGCCAGCAGTTTCGGTCTTTTGAGCTACACCTTC. It specifies CASSFGLLSYTF.

The chain links TRBV11-3 to TRBJ2-1, with D perhaps matching TRBD2 (5 bases). Trimming stripped 3 bases from V and 7 bases from J, with 13 bases between. This CDR3 has 14 residues. Germline assignment: CDR1 SGHNT and CDR2 YENEEA. CDR3 sequence: CASSFRRYPNEQFF. The DNA for the CDR3 is TGTGCCAGCAGCTTCAGGAGGTACCCAAATGAGCAGTTCTTC.

The chain carries TRBV6-5 and TRBJ1-2; 8 bases are shared with TRBD1. The germline gives CDR1 MNHEY, CDR2 SVGAGI. The CDR3 spans 15 residues. V shed 6 bases and J 7 bases; nucleotides not matched to a gene: 13. CDR3 residues: CASRQGSGTGAGYTF. CDR3 sequence (DNA): TGTGCCAGCAGGCAGGGTTCCGGGACAGGTGCTGGCTACACCTTC.

V is TRBV7-6 and J is TRBJ1-6; tentatively, D is TRBD1 (5 bases). V gave up 5 bases and J gave up 5 bases, with 7 bases separating them. The germline gives CDR1 SGHVS, CDR2 FNYEAQ. The CDR3 is made up of 13 amino acids. The DNA of the CDR3 is TGTGCCAGCAGCACGGACAATAATTCACCCCTCCACTTT. Its translation: CASSTDNNSPLHF.

This chain uses TRBV9 with TRBJ1-1, with 9 bases lining up with TRBD1. V trimming: 2 bases; J trimming: 6 bases; junction bases outside the gene matches: 5. Germline assignment: CDR1 SGDLS and CDR2 YYNGEE. This CDR3 is 14 amino acids long. Written as DNA, the CDR3 is TGTGCCAGCAGCGTTATACAGGGGGCGGCTGAAGCTTTCTTT. Translating gives CASSVIQGAAEAFF. The whole variable domain, filled in from reference TRBV9 and TRBJ1-1, reads DSGVTQTPKHLITATGQRVTLRCSPRSGDLSVYWYQQSLDQGLQFLIQYYNGEERAKGNILERFSAQQFPDLHSELNLSSLELGDSALYFCASSVIQGAAEAFFGQGTRLTVV.

The chain couples TRBV5-1 to TRBJ1-4, with 11 bases that match TRBD1. Looked up from germline, CDR1 is SGHRS and CDR2 is YFSETQ. The CDR3 contains 17 residues. V dropped 0 bases and J dropped 5; count of bases not matched to a gene: 6. The CDR3 DNA reads as TGCGCCAGCAGCTTGGCCCTAAGGACAGGGGGCAATGAAAAACTGTTTTTT. Protein product: CASSLALRTGGNEKLFF.